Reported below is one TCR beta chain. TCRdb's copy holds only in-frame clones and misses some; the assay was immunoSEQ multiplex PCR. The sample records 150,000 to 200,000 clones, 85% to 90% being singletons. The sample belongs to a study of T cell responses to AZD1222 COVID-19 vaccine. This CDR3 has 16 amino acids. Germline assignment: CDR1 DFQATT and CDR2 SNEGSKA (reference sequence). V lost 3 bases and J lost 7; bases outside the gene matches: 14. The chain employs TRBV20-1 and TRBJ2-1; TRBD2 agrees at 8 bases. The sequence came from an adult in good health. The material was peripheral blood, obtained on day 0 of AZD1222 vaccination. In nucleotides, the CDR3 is TGCAGTGCTAGTAGGCTCGGGGGGGCGCCTATTAATGAGCAGTTCTTC. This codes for CSASRLGGAPINEQFF.